This TCR beta chain appears in the sequencing data of a study of blood T cell repertoires in COVID-19. In the study overall: The cDNA or gDNA used as material had been derived from T cells, B-cell-depleted T cells, or PBMCs.

The CDR3 sequence is 16 residues long. CDR1 is MGHRA and CDR2 is YSYEKL in the germline V gene. The V segment lost 2 bases and the J segment 5 bases; nucleotides outside the gene matches: 3. Profiled with immunoSEQ multiplex PCR; TCRdb holds only in-frame clones, not every one. Here the sample spans some 200,000 clones, about 85% being singletons. The chain uses TRBV4-1 and TRBJ1-6, with TRBD1 matching over 10 bases. This sequence was found in a woman between 18 and 29 years old who had recovered from COVID-19. Source material: peripheral blood. This CDR3 is CASSQRTGGNNSPLHF. CDR3 sequence (DNA): TGCGCCAGCAGCCAACGGACAGGGGGTAATAATTCACCCCTCCACTTT.